This TCR beta chain was profiled in a study of blood T cell repertoires in COVID-19. Study-level background: Sample material is recorded as cDNA or gDNA derived from T cells, B-cell-depleted T cells, or PBMCs.

V was clipped by 2 bases and J by 8 bases; unmatched bases: 11. Germline values: CDR1 SGHTA, CDR2 FQGTGA. CDR3 length: 16 amino acids. Authors' methods: Amplification with reference gene primers provided the estimates of nucleated cell counts. Method: immunoSEQ multiplex PCR; TCRdb's copy keeps in-frame clones and lacks some. For V, J and clone size, that table is used; D and trimming come from the DNA. The sample holds 200,000 or so clones; roughly 87% are singletons and the top ten take under 3%. The rearrangement uses TRBV7-3 and TRBJ2-1; 8 nucleotides align to TRBD1. The sample comprised PBMCs or T cells enriched from blood (not recorded which). The receptor was derived from a middle-aged woman with acute COVID-19. For the CDR3, the DNA is TGTGCCAGCAGCTTACGGGGGCGGCAGGGGGCGGATGAGCAGTTCTTC. Protein sequence: CASSLRGRQGADEQFF. Full variable domain (outside the CDR3, taken from reference TRBV7-3 and TRBJ2-1): GAGVSQTPSNKVTEKGKYVELRCDPISGHTALYWYRQSLGQGPEFLIYFQGTGAADDSGLPNDRFFAVRPEGSVSTLKIQRTERGDSAVYLCASSLRGRQGADEQFFGPGTRLTVL.